This record looks at one T cell receptor beta chain sequence and its context. Its antigen is still unknown. Per-nucleotide qualities are absent, and no much larger clonotype sits a single base away. TCRbeta CDR3 regions were amplified from genomic DNA by means of the immunoSEQ Assay, a bias-controlled multiplex PCR. Per the source publication's procedure: The number of nucleated cells in each sample was estimated by amplification of reference gene primers within the assay. Sequence reads were collapsed and filtered to measure the absolute abundance of every unique TCRbeta CDR3 rearrangement. For each sample, productive Simpson clonality was calculated as the square root of Simpson's diversity index over productive rearrangements. The source is immuneACCESS, and TCRdb retained only in-frame sequences with V and J called. Part of the clones is not carried over; for the studies checked, unresolved V genes explain less than half of this, and the remainder is unexplained. From that table come the V and J calls and clone size; the DNA was used to work out D and trimming. Recorded for this sample are some 270,000 clones; roughly 86% of them occurred a single time. The ten biggest clones cover 1.9% of the sample.

This record comes from a study of blood T cell repertoires in COVID-19 (TCRdb year 2020). As for the study more broadly: Samples from collaborators originated in the United States, Italy and Spain and spanned both the acute and convalescent phases of COVID-19. The material from the prospective study consisted of cDNA or gDNA derived from T cells, B-cell-depleted T cells, or PBMCs. Where available, HLA class I and class II types were taken from metadata supplied by the sample provider and were not determined by assay-based typing. The repertoires were released in a freely available public database meant as a resource for research on the immune response to SARS-CoV-2. The sample metadata nearly always contained a de-identified subject ID, COVID-19 status, age in years and sex. The dataset comprised deeply sampled blood TCRbeta repertoires from subjects exposed to, actively infected with, or recovered from COVID-19. The samples were drawn from the first 160 participants of the ongoing ImmuneRACE study and from more than 1,000 subjects provided by 6 global collaborators. The research as a whole found: Clinical and demographic metadata were provided uncurated, with the amount varying by source and participant.

Participants in the prospective study were enrolled through a virtual design, were aged about 18 to 100 years, and lived in about 25 United States geographic areas. In the prospective study, participants were assigned to cohorts based on the clinical history participants reported in a screening survey and a study questionnaire. Recovered participants in ImmuneRACE Cohort 3 were defined by two consecutive negative NP/OP PCR tests, clearance by a healthcare professional, or resolution of symptoms. In the prospective study, mobile phlebotomists collected whole blood, serum and a nasopharyngeal or oropharyngeal swab from each participant. Additional blood draws and questionnaires over an approximately 2-month period could optionally be provided by prospective study participants. Before DNA extraction, blood samples from the prospective study were shipped at room temperature or frozen. The CDR3 runs 16 amino acids, cysteine and phenylalanine included. Of the read, only the CDR3 DNA is kept; its 48 bases are in frame from base 1. The CDR1 and CDR2 encoded by the germline V gene are KGHSH and LQKENI. V and J are trimmed by 3 bases and 6 bases, and the gene matches miss 10 bases of the junction.

This receptor chain uses TRBV18 and TRBJ2-1; the central 8 bases match TRBD2. This receptor was taken from a woman aged 60-75 years who had recovered from COVID-19. The sample consisted of PBMCs or T cells enriched from blood (not recorded which). The CDR3 region reads CASSPRVAGNLNEQFF. The base sequence is TGTGCCAGCTCACCCCGGGTAGCGGGGAATCTCAATGAGCAGTTCTTC. The CDR3, completed at both ends by the reference TRBV18 and TRBJ2-1 genes, gives the full variable domain NAGVMQNPRHLVRRRGQEARLRCSPMKGHSHVYWYRQLPEEGLKFMVYLQKENIIDESGMPKERFSAEFPKEGPSILRIQQVVRGDSAAYFCASSPRVAGNLNEQFFGPGTRLTVL.